This T cell receptor beta chain was recorded in a study of T cells in Graves' hyperthyroidism and ophthalmopathy. General observations from the study: Appearing also in blood were most of the thyroid clonotypes expanded above 0.001.

A lack of ophthalmopathy progression within 18 months defined stable Graves' hyperthyroidism. In making diagnoses, clinical symptoms, serum thyroxine and TRAb, thyroid ultrasound and orbital computed tomography were all used. In this sample, this clonotype turned up many times. Antigen: not known. TCR beta CDR3 regions were amplified from RNA transcripts. TCR CDR3 regions were first amplified by RT-PCR with HTBI primers. TCRdb used MiXCR to reprocess the multiplex PCR reads, holding one entry per CDR3 protein. The sample consists of hundreds of thousands of distinct CDR3 sequences, less than 15% of them appearing once. CDR1 is ENHRY and CDR2 is SYGVKD in the germline V gene. The CDR3 loop spans 15 amino acids. Deletions cut 6 bases from V and 0 bases from J, with 11 bases between.

This sequence originates from a woman aged 18-35 years with Graves' hyperthyroidism. This sequence joins TRBV10-3 and TRBJ2-2; unclear D gene. The specimen sequenced was blood. The CDR3 DNA reads as TGTGCCATCAGGAGTGGTTTCACGAACACCGGGGAGCTGTTTTTT. Amino acids: CAIRSGFTNTGELFF.